These T cell receptor beta chains were read from a single sample in a study of shared clonotypes between healthy human individuals. The assay was immunoSEQ multiplex PCR, and TCRdb's table has in-frame clones only and misses some. The table records about 490,000 clones, 79% of them present only once. Material for sequencing was PBMCs. These receptors were collected from a middle-aged woman in good health. Some clones in this sample may be carry-over from other donors' samples. CDR3s include the opening cysteine and the closing phenylalanine or tryptophan. Each record gives: J gene, clone size, D gene, V gene, CDR3 protein, CDR3 DNA. The D gene is left open where the match is weak. Clone size, where shown, is once, few, many, or a class for clones that have expanded.

>TRBJ1-5|.|.|TRBV6-1
CASTPTGRPNQPQHF
TGTGCCAGCACTCCAACAGGTCGCCCAAATCAGCCCCAGCATTTT
>TRBJ1-2|.|.|TRBV29-1
CSEQTQGDGYTF
TGCAGCGAACAAACCCAGGGAGATGGCTACACCTTC
>TRBJ2-1|once|.|TRBV6-4
CASSDGAGYNEQFF
TGTGCCAGCAGTGACGGGGCAGGCTACAATGAGCAGTTCTTC
>TRBJ1-2|.|.|TRBV6-4
CASSDVGVDGYTF
TGTGCCAGCAGTGACGTGGGTGTGGATGGCTACACCTTC
>TRBJ2-7|.|.|TRBV5-1
CASSWRRGTYEQYF
TGTGCCAGCAGCTGGAGAAGGGGAACCTACGAGCAGTACTTC
>TRBJ1-2|.|.|TRBV28
CASSFQNYGYTF
TGTGCCAGCAGTTTTCAAAACTATGGCTACACCTTC
>TRBJ2-7|.|TRBD2|TRBV2
CASSIGTSGSYEQYF
TGTGCCAGCAGCATAGGGACTAGCGGATCCTACGAGCAGTACTTC
>TRBJ1-2|.|.|TRBV6-1
CASSQQGSGGYTF
TGTGCCAGCAGTCAACAGGGATCTGGTGGCTACACCTTC
>TRBJ1-5|.|.|TRBV19
CASSHTGGNQPQHF
TGTGCCAGTAGCCACACTGGCGGCAATCAGCCCCAGCATTTT
>TRBJ2-7|.|TRBD2|TRBV6-6
CASSYGTSVREQYF
TGTGCCAGCAGTTACGGGACTAGTGTTCGCGAGCAGTACTTC
>TRBJ1-2|.|TRBD1|TRBV6-6
CAVDRGHGYTF
TGTGCCGTCGACAGGGGGCATGGCTACACCTTC
>TRBJ1-4|.|.|TRBV7-8
CASSFGQGTNEKLFF
TGTGCCAGCAGCTTCGGGCAGGGGACTAATGAAAAACTGTTTTTT
>TRBJ2-5|many|TRBD1|TRBV6-1
CASSGDRGFQETQYF
TGTGCCAGCAGTGGGGACAGGGGGTTCCAAGAGACCCAGTACTTC
>TRBJ1-2|once|.|TRBV28
CASSFDSTRWGYTF
TGTGCCAGCAGTTTCGACAGCACGAGGTGGGGCTACACCTTC
>TRBJ2-3|.|.|TRBV7-9
CASSLRWGSSTDTQYF
TGTGCCAGCAGCTTACGGTGGGGATCTAGCACAGATACGCAGTATTTT
>TRBJ2-7|few|.|TRBV19
CASSHPGRHEQYF
TGTGCCAGTAGCCACCCCGGCAGACACGAGCAGTACTTC
>TRBJ2-1|.|TRBD2|TRBV11-3
CASSAGTSGVNNEQFF
TGTGCCAGCAGCGCGGGGACTAGCGGGGTAAACAATGAGCAGTTCTTC
>TRBJ2-2|.|TRBD2|TRBV28
CASSSGSGIIAGELFF
TGTGCCAGCAGTTCGGGAAGCGGGATTATCGCCGGGGAGCTGTTTTTT
>TRBJ1-4|.|.|TRBV20-1
CSASFYEKLFF
TGCAGTGCTAGCTTCTATGAAAAACTGTTTTTT
>TRBJ2-7|.|.|TRBV9
CASSVDGYSYEQYF
TGTGCCAGCAGCGTAGATGGCTACTCCTACGAGCAGTACTTC
>TRBJ2-7|few|.|TRBV10-2
CASEDASTVYYEQYF
TGCGCCAGCGAGGACGCTAGTACCGTTTACTACGAGCAGTACTTC
>TRBJ2-1|.|TRBD2|TRBV9
CASSARLAEYNEQFF
TGTGCCAGCAGCGCCCGACTAGCGGAATACAATGAGCAGTTCTTC
>TRBJ2-7|.|.|TRBV11-3
CASSLEFGYEQYF
TGTGCCAGCAGCTTAGAATTCGGATACGAGCAGTACTTC
>TRBJ2-2|few|.|TRBV7-3
CASSLKWGGELFF
TGTGCCAGCAGCTTAAAGTGGGGCGGGGAGCTGTTTTTT
>TRBJ2-1|.|TRBD1|TRBV4-1
CASSQDRTGYNEQFF
TGCGCCAGCAGCCAAGATCGGACAGGGTACAATGAGCAGTTCTTC
>TRBJ2-7|.|.|TRBV27
CASSLIGQNFYEQYF
TGTGCCAGCAGTTTAATCGGACAGAACTTTTACGAGCAGTACTTC
>TRBJ2-2|.|.|TRBV5-1
CASTELMRAGTGELFF
TGCGCCAGCACCGAACTGATGCGGGCCGGCACCGGGGAGCTGTTTTTT
>TRBJ1-2|.|TRBD1|TRBV5-4
CASSLAGTGAYGYTF
TGTGCCAGCAGCTTGGCCGGGACAGGGGCCTATGGCTACACCTTC
>TRBJ2-7|once|.|TRBV5-1
CASSLASAGRSSYEQYF
TGCGCCAGCAGCTTGGCGTCCGCAGGAAGAAGCTCCTACGAGCAGTACTTC
>TRBJ2-1|.|.|TRBV2
CASRVYNEQFF
TGTGCCAGCAGAGTCTACAATGAGCAGTTCTTC
>TRBJ2-7|.|TRBD2|TRBV11-2
CASSPAWGRTSNDEQYF
TGTGCCAGCAGCCCCGCCTGGGGGAGGACTAGTAATGACGAGCAGTACTTC
>TRBJ2-2|.|.|TRBV7-2
CASSFQSYSNTGELFF
TGTGCCAGCAGCTTCCAAAGCTATTCGAACACCGGGGAGCTGTTTTTT
>TRBJ2-5|.|TRBD1|TRBV7-3
CASSSDRVETQYF
TGTGCCAGCAGCTCGGACAGGGTCGAGACCCAGTACTTC
>TRBJ2-1|.|.|TRBV28
CASSVSYNEQFF
TGTGCCAGCAGCGTCAGTTACAATGAGCAGTTCTTC
>TRBJ2-7|.|.|TRBV6-5
CASKPTRERIYEQYF
TGTGCCAGCAAACCGACTAGGGAGCGGATCTACGAGCAGTACTTC
>TRBJ2-7|.|.|TRBV5-1
CASSSQGGEEQYF
TGCGCCAGCAGCTCACAAGGGGGAGAGGAGCAGTACTTC
>TRBJ1-5|few|.|TRBV27
CASSLNRASRQPQHF
TGTGCCAGCAGCCTTAACCGGGCTTCACGTCAGCCCCAGCATTTT
>TRBJ2-1|.|.|TRBV2
CANPPGPSPDNEQFF
TGTGCCAACCCTCCAGGGCCGTCGCCTGACAATGAGCAGTTCTTC
>TRBJ1-5|once|TRBD1|TRBV6-1
CASSVDRDFIEPQHF
TGTGCCAGCAGTGTAGACAGGGATTTTATTGAGCCCCAGCATTTT
>TRBJ2-2|.|.|TRBV30
CAWDRGGLGELFF
TGTGCCTGGGACCGGGGTGGCCTCGGGGAGCTGTTTTTT
>TRBJ1-3|few|.|TRBV2
CASSAETGNTIYF
TGTGCCAGCAGTGCGGAAACTGGAAACACCATATATTTT
>TRBJ1-1|.|TRBD1|TRBV7-9
CASSPQGIGTEAFF
TGTGCCAGCAGCCCACAGGGGATAGGAACTGAAGCTTTCTTT
>TRBJ2-7|.|.|TRBV2
CASSEGVGTSYEQYF
TGTGCCAGCAGTGAAGGGGTGGGAACCTCCTACGAGCAGTACTTC
>TRBJ1-3|.|TRBD1|TRBV19
CASSPDRGDLGNTIYF
TGTGCCAGTAGTCCGGACAGGGGCGACCTTGGAAACACCATATATTTT
>TRBJ1-1|.|.|TRBV28
CASSLPENTEAFF
TGTGCCAGCAGTTTACCAGAGAACACTGAAGCTTTCTTT
>TRBJ1-5|.|.|TRBV5-1
CASSLKGGGGQPQHF
TGCGCCAGCAGCTTGAAAGGAGGGGGGGGCCAGCCCCAGCATTTT
>TRBJ1-1|.|TRBD1|TRBV15
CATSRGQGLTEAFF
TGTGCCACCAGCAGGGGACAGGGGCTTACTGAAGCTTTCTTT
>TRBJ2-3|.|.|TRBV5-1
CASSLGGRADTQYF
TGCGCCAGCAGCTTGGGGGGTCGCGCAGATACGCAGTATTTT
>TRBJ1-2|.|.|TRBV6-1
CASSEMAAQRGYGYTF
TGTGCCAGCAGTGAAATGGCAGCCCAGCGCGGCTATGGCTACACCTTC
>TRBJ2-3|few|.|TRBV6-1
CASSEAAGSTDTQYF
TGTGCCAGCAGTGAAGCCGCTGGGAGCACAGATACGCAGTATTTT
>TRBJ2-5|many|TRBD2|TRBV6-5
CASRVLLAGSETQYF
TGTGCCAGCAGGGTCCTCCTAGCGGGATCAGAGACCCAGTACTTC
>TRBJ1-1|.|.|TRBV29-1
CSVERSGEAFF
TGCAGCGTTGAACGTTCGGGCGAAGCTTTCTTT
>TRBJ2-5|.|.|TRBV11-3
CASSPSGGDQETQYF
TGTGCCAGCAGCCCCTCCGGAGGGGATCAAGAGACCCAGTACTTC
>TRBJ1-1|.|.|TRBV30
CAWSSGALTTEAFF
TGTGCCTGGAGTTCAGGGGCGCTGACCACTGAAGCTTTCTTT